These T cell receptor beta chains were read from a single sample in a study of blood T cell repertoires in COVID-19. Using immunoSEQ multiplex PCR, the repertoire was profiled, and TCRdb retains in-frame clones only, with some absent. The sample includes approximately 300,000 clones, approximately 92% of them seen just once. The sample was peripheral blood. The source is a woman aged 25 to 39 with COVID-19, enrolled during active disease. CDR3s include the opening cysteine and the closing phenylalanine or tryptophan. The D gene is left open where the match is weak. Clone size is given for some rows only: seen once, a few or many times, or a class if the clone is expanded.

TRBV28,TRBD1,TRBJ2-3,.,CASSPRDGTVGTDTQYF,TGTGCCAGCAGTCCGAGAGATGGGACAGTAGGCACAGATACGCAGTATTTT
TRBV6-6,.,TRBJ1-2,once,CASRGGASYYGYTF,TGTGCCTCTAGAGGGGGGGCATCCTACTATGGCTACACCTTC
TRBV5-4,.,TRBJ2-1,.,CASSWQAAAGEQFF,TGTGCCAGCAGCTGGCAGGCTGCGGCGGGTGAGCAGTTCTTC
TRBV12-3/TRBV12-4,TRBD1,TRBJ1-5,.,CASSPRGLEPQHF,TGTGCCAGCAGCCCCAGGGGGCTTGAGCCCCAGCATTTT
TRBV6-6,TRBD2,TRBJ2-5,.,CASSWDSGRTFETQYF,TGTGCCAGCAGTTGGGATAGCGGGAGGACTTTCGAGACCCAGTACTTC
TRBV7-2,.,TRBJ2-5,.,CASSLKVARFQETQYF,TGTGCCAGCAGCTTAAAAGTAGCCAGATTCCAAGAGACCCAGTACTTC
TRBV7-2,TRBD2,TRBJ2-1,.,CASSLRAGGPYNEQFF,TGTGCCAGCAGCTTACGAGCGGGAGGGCCCTACAATGAGCAGTTCTTC
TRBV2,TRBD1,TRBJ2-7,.,CASKGQLNLYEQYF,TGTGCCAGCAAGGGACAGCTCAATCTCTACGAGCAGTACTTC
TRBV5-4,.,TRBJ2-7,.,CASSFQGYEQYF,TGTGCCAGCAGCTTCCAGGGGTACGAGCAGTACTTC
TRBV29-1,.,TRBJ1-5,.,CSVGRDSDSNQPQHF,TGCAGCGTTGGCCGGGACTCAGATAGCAATCAGCCCCAGCATTTT
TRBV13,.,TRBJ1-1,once,CASSRSGYTEAFF,TGTGCCAGCAGCCGTTCAGGGTACACTGAAGCTTTCTTT
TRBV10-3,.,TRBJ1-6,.,CAIRQFPQVGSPLHF,TGTGCCATCCGACAGTTCCCCCAGGTTGGGTCACCCCTCCACTTT
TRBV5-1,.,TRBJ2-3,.,CASSLWGQTTDTQYF,TGCGCCAGCAGCTTGTGGGGGCAGACTACAGATACGCAGTATTTT
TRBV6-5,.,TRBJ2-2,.,CASSSGLQTGELFF,TGTGCCAGCAGTTCAGGGCTTCAAACCGGGGAGCTGTTTTTT
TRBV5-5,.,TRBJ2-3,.,CASSLDRSTDTQYF,TGTGCCAGCAGCTTGGATAGAAGCACAGATACGCAGTATTTT
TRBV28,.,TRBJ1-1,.,CAHGGGESTEAFF,TGTGCCCACGGGGGAGGTGAAAGCACTGAAGCTTTCTTT
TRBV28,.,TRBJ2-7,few,CASSLSDSYEQYF,TGTGCCAGCAGTTTATCAGACTCCTACGAGCAGTACTTC
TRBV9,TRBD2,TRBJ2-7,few,CASSGGPGLETEQYF,TGTGCCAGCAGCGGAGGTCCGGGACTAGAGACCGAGCAGTACTTC
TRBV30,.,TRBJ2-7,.,CAWSRGSIAHCEQYF,TGTGCCTGGAGCCGGGGATCCATTGCCCATTGCGAGCAGTACTTC
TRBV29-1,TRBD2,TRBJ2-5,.,CSVAGLAGETQYF,TGCAGCGTTGCCGGACTAGCGGGAGAGACCCAGTACTTC
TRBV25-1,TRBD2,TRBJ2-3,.,CASRGGVDTQYF,TGTGCCAGCCGCGGGGGGGTAGATACGCAGTATTTT
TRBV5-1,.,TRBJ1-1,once,CASSLVGYTEAFF,TGCGCCAGCAGCTTGGTCGGGTATACTGAAGCTTTCTTT
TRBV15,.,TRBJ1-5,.,CATSSDRDSNQPQHF,TGTGCCACCAGCAGCGACAGAGATAGCAATCAGCCCCAGCATTTT
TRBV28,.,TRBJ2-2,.,CASTGFKGTGELFF,TGTGCCAGCACGGGATTTAAAGGCACCGGGGAGCTGTTTTTT
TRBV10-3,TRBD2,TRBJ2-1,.,CASSGTSGYNEQFF,TGTGCCAGCTCCGGGACTAGCGGTTACAATGAGCAGTTCTTC
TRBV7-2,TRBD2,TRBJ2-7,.,CASSSPEGASGSSYEQYF,TGTGCCAGCAGCTCCCCCGAGGGGGCTAGCGGGAGCTCCTACGAGCAGTACTTC
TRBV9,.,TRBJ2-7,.,CASSVGSSSSYEQYF,TGTGCCAGCAGCGTAGGTAGTAGCTCATCCTACGAGCAGTACTTC
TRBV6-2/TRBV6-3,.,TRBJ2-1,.,CASSYSGLPVF,TGTGCCAGCAGTTACTCGGGCCTCCCGGTCTTC
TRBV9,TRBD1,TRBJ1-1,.,CASSVEWDRGKDTEAFF,TGTGCCAGCAGCGTAGAGTGGGACAGGGGCAAGGACACTGAAGCTTTCTTT
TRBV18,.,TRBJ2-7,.,CASSPQTAYEQYF,TGTGCCAGCTCACCACAGACAGCCTACGAGCAGTACTTC
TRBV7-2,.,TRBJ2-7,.,CASSLAGNPYEQYF,TGTGCCAGCAGCTTGGCCGGGAATCCCTACGAGCAGTACTTC